The clone carrying this T cell receptor beta chain was observed many times. Its specificity is not known. Germline V gene lookup returns CDR1 MNHNS and CDR2 SASEGT. This CDR3 spans 16 amino acids. The V and J ends lost 6 bases and 2 bases, in that order; junction bases with no gene match: 9. This sample was taken from a study of early T cells in non-severe SARS-CoV-2 infection. Study at large: Bulk RNA taken from unsorted whole blood was sequenced, leaving chains unpaired. Study outcomes and limitations: The study's VDJdb matching favored anti-spike CD8 responses and missed private and CD4 specificities.

TCRdb recomputed calls from the 5' RACE reads with MiXCR, one row per CDR3 protein. The data contain 43,000 or so distinct CDR3 sequences, around 6.8% of them seen just once; the ten biggest clones take up approximately 8.3%. V gene TRBV6-1 combines with J gene TRBJ2-1, with TRBD2 matching over 8 bases. This receptor was taken from an adult who was a healthcare worker with PCR-confirmed SARS-CoV-2 infection or an uninfected control (not recorded which). Sequencing was done on a sample of whole blood. The CDR3 region is CASSQRGINTYNEQFF. The CDR3 coding sequence is TGTGCCAGCAGCCAGCGGGGGATCAATACCTACAATGAGCAGTTCTTC.